These 2 T cell receptor beta chains came from one sample sequenced in a study of cytomegalovirus exposure and HLA in healthy donors. Vbeta (60) and Jbeta (13) primers were used in the PCR. Clones were sequenced by immunoSEQ multiplex PCR, and TCRdb holds only the in-frame ones, with some missing. The sample holds approximately 110,000 clones, around 72% seen once. The specimen was PBMCs. Every receptor here comes from a male donor in good health and CMV-seronegative.

The chain joins TRBV9 to TRBJ1-4; no firm D call. CDR3 length: 16 residues. The ends were cut back, 4 bases at V and 5 bases at J, with 18 bases in the middle. Germline loops: CDR1 SGDLS, CDR2 YYNGEE. CDR3 amino acids: CASSPLAGPGNEKLFF. CDR3 bases: TGTGCCAGCAGCCCTCTAGCCGGGCCCGGGAATGAAAAACTGTTTTTT. Complete variable domain (other parts from reference TRBV9 and TRBJ1-4): DSGVTQTPKHLITATGQRVTLRCSPRSGDLSVYWYQQSLDQGLQFLIQYYNGEERAKGNILERFSAQQFPDLHSELNLSSLELGDSALYFCASSPLAGPGNEKLFFGSGTQLSVL.

V is TRBV5-5 and J is TRBJ2-5; TRBD2 agrees at 7 bases. The CDR3 runs to 16 residues. Trimming removed 4 bases from V and 0 bases from J; junction bases left unmatched: 9. Germline CDR1 reads SGHKS; CDR2 reads YYEKEE (reference sequence). The CDR3 sequence is CASSRSPLADQETQYF. CDR3 nucleotides: TGTGCCAGCAGCCGCAGTCCGCTAGCGGACCAAGAGACCCAGTACTTC.